What follows describes a single T cell receptor (beta chain). Only in-frame clones appear in the TCRdb table, and some are missing; sequencing was by immunoSEQ multiplex PCR. The sample contains fewer than 40,000 clones, approximately 88% of which appear only once. The data were taken from a study of blood T cell repertoires in COVID-19. The CDR3 is 16 amino acids. V lost 0 bases to trimming and J lost 2 bases; unmatched junction nucleotides: 4. CDR1 and CDR2 from the germline V gene are SGHRS and YFSETQ. This chain joins TRBV5-1 and TRBJ2-7, with 11 positions matching TRBD2. What was sequenced was peripheral blood. The TCR comes from a man aged 55 to 70 with active COVID-19. For the CDR3, the DNA is TGCGCCAGCAGCTTGGCGGGACTAGCGGATACCTACGAGCAGTACTTC. Encoded protein: CASSLAGLADTYEQYF.